Detailed here is one TCR beta chain. What it binds is unknown. Germline-derived CDR1 and CDR2 are LNHDA and SQIVND (reference sequence). V shed 2 bases and J shed 1 base, with 8 bases lying between them. This CDR3 is 14 amino acids long. PCR was performed using 60 Vbeta and 13 Jbeta primers. Sequenced by immunoSEQ multiplex PCR; TCRdb stores in-frame clones only, minus some. The sample contains roughly 240,000 clones, roughly 82% of which appear only once. The data originate from a study of cytomegalovirus exposure and HLA in healthy donors. Study-wide results and caveats: It was reportedly the case that the classifier diagnosed cytomegalovirus status with high specificity and sensitivity. For most TCR beta V segments, an earlier analysis put the productive rate at about 87% or about 30% of the time.

The chain carries TRBV19 and TRBJ1-2, with no clear D. The sample comprised PBMCs. The origin of this receptor is a woman aged 40 to 50 in good health and CMV-seropositive. The CDR3 protein is CASSIREINYGYTF. The CDR3 nucleotides are TGTGCCAGTAGTATACGAGAGATTAACTATGGCTACACCTTC.